The text below deals with one T cell receptor (beta chain). Through Arm-PCR of CDR3 regions and iRepertoire HTBI primers, TCR beta libraries were built. MiXCR, run by TCRdb on the multiplex PCR reads, gives a single entry per CDR3 protein. In the table there are about 310,000 distinct CDR3 sequences, 22% of which are singletons. Stated time point: persistent/refractory GD, antithyroid drugs over 5 years with positive TRAb. From RNA extracted from PBMCs, the TCR library was made. V was pared by 0 bases and J by 1 base, with 9 bases between. The CDR3 is 16 amino acids. Germline V gene sequence: CDR1 KGHSH, CDR2 LQKENI. This entry belongs to a study of regulatory T cells in long-lasting Graves disease. Looking at the study overall: Over 5 years of antithyroid drugs plus positive TSH receptor antibodies defined persistent Graves' disease.

This chain joins TRBV18 and TRBJ2-2; a weak D match, TRBD1 (6 bases). This sequence was found in a female donor with Graves disease. The material was peripheral blood mononuclear cells (PBMCs), obtained when the disease was refractory, from a patient treated with antithyroid drugs. The CDR3 is CASSPPTGKNTGELFF. CDR3 coding DNA: TGTGCCAGCTCACCACCAACAGGGAAGAACACCGGGGAGCTGTTTTTT.